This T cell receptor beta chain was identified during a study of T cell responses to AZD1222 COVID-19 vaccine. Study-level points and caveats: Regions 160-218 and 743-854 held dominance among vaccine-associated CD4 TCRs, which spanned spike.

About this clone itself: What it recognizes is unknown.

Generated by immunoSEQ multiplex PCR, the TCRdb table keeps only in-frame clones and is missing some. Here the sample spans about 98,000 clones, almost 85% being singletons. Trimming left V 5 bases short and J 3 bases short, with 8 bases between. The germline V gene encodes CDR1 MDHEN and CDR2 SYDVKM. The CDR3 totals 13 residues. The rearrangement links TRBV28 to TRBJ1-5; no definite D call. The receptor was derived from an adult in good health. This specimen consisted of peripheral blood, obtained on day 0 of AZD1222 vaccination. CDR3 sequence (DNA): TGTGCCAGCAGTGGCCAAAACAATCAGCCCCAGCATTTT. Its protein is CASSGQNNQPQHF. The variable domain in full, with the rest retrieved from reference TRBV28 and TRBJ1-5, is DVKVTQSSRYLVKRTGEKVFLECVQDMDHENMFWYRQDPGLGLRLIYFSYDVKMKEKGDIPEGYSVSREKKERFSLILESASTNQTSMYLCASSGQNNQPQHFGDGTRLSIL.